This is a list of T cell receptor beta chains from one sample in a study of blood T cell repertoires in COVID-19. Data came from immunoSEQ multiplex PCR; TCRdb stores just in-frame clones and leaves some out. The sample shows 65,000 to 90,000 clones, more than 75% of them seen only once. What was sequenced was peripheral blood. The receptors stem from a man aged 55-75 years with acute or convalescent COVID-19. CDR3s include the opening cysteine and the closing phenylalanine or tryptophan.

j_gene: TRBJ1-1; v_gene: TRBV29-1; CDR3aa: CSVEFRQWTEAFF
j_gene: TRBJ2-7; v_gene: TRBV28; CDR3aa: CASSLGTARAKSEYF
j_gene: TRBJ1-3; v_gene: TRBV9; CDR3aa: CASSEGWGNTIYF
j_gene: TRBJ1-5; v_gene: TRBV7-2; CDR3aa: CASSSSSWGHQPQHF
j_gene: TRBJ1-6; v_gene: TRBV2; CDR3aa: CASKIGQGTSPLHF
j_gene: TRBJ2-2; v_gene: TRBV18; CDR3aa: CASSPSQDTGELFF
j_gene: TRBJ1-2; v_gene: TRBV7-2; CDR3aa: CASSPRQGRDYGYTF
j_gene: TRBJ1-2; v_gene: TRBV6-1; CDR3aa: CASSEPLYGYTF
j_gene: TRBJ2-7; v_gene: TRBV7-2; CDR3aa: CASSLESSVVAIEYF
j_gene: TRBJ1-1; v_gene: TRBV9; CDR3aa: CASSFTGTLNTEAFF
j_gene: TRBJ1-5; v_gene: TRBV28; CDR3aa: CASSLLSGQPQHF
j_gene: TRBJ2-5; v_gene: TRBV12-3/TRBV12-4; CDR3aa: CASSLGQGKTQYF
j_gene: TRBJ2-2; v_gene: TRBV7-2; CDR3aa: CASSPQQGASGELFF
j_gene: TRBJ2-1; v_gene: TRBV5-4; CDR3aa: CASSLQGANNEQFF
j_gene: TRBJ1-3; v_gene: TRBV29-1; CDR3aa: CSVAGQGIGNTIYF
j_gene: TRBJ1-2; v_gene: TRBV5-4; CDR3aa: CASSAPGSAVGGYTF